A selection of T cell receptor beta chains follows, all from one sample in a study of cytomegalovirus exposure and HLA in healthy donors. Here immunoSEQ multiplex PCR was the method, and the copy in TCRdb shows in-frame clones only, minus some. This table has over 75,000 clones, 79% appearing once. Source material: PBMCs. Receptor source: a male donor in good health and CMV-seropositive. CDR3s include the opening cysteine and the closing phenylalanine or tryptophan. A D gene is named only where the DNA matches it firmly.

J gene,V gene,D gene,CDR3 protein
TRBJ1-5,TRBV9,TRBD1,CASSGTGDQPQHF
TRBJ1-1,TRBV30,TRBD1,CAWSEDRGFTEAFF
TRBJ1-1,TRBV7-6,TRBD1,CASSLAGTAEAFF
TRBJ2-2,TRBV7-7,TRBD2,CASSLPSGGNTGELFF
TRBJ1-1,TRBV2,.,CASIRQGGTEAFF
TRBJ2-7,TRBV4-1,TRBD1,CASSQDFTGVIYEQYF
TRBJ2-1,TRBV7-9,TRBD1,CASSIGTGAYNEQFF
TRBJ2-1,TRBV4-1,TRBD2,CASSQDRLAGAEQFF
TRBJ1-2,TRBV6-5,TRBD1,CASRPTGGYGYTF
TRBJ2-7,TRBV30,TRBD2,CAWGLAGGPYEQYF
TRBJ1-2,TRBV6-5,TRBD1,CASSYAGGEISYGYTF
TRBJ1-1,TRBV6-5,.,CATYKEGRRNTEAFF
TRBJ1-2,TRBV7-9,.,CASSLEGRTGGYTF
TRBJ2-5,TRBV5-1,TRBD2,CASSLGGGQETQYF
TRBJ2-7,TRBV15,TRBD2,CATSGGEYEQYF
TRBJ1-3,TRBV25-1,.,CASSDRISGNTIYF
TRBJ1-5,TRBV5-1,TRBD1,CASSPGQGGQSEPQHF
TRBJ2-1,TRBV25-1,.,CASSESLEGLHLFNEQFF
TRBJ1-1,TRBV4-3,.,CASSRARGNTEAFF
TRBJ1-5,TRBV29-1,TRBD1,CSVGDRDSNQPQHF
TRBJ2-7,TRBV30,TRBD1,CAWSVTGGGDEQYF
TRBJ1-2,TRBV10-2,.,CASSEMNRQNYGYTF
TRBJ2-5,TRBV5-1,TRBD2,CASSLRAGELSRQETQYF
TRBJ1-1,TRBV19,TRBD1,CASSIGRTGMGTEAFF
TRBJ1-1,TRBV7-2,.,CASSLVPGNTEAFF
TRBJ2-7,TRBV7-8,TRBD1,CASSSSRDREQYF
TRBJ1-1,TRBV7-2,TRBD1,CASSSTGARTEAFF
TRBJ1-2,TRBV5-1,TRBD1,CASSTGGQGAANYGYTF
TRBJ1-5,TRBV13,.,CASSPGPRQPQHF
TRBJ1-5,TRBV27,TRBD1,CASSRDRVGNQPQHF
TRBJ2-1,TRBV5-1,.,CASSSLAGTPREQFF
TRBJ1-3,TRBV9,.,CASSEGGQPVIYF
TRBJ1-2,TRBV7-2,TRBD1,CASSPGQGVGGYTF
TRBJ1-5,TRBV2,.,CASGKTADSNQPQHF
TRBJ2-3,TRBV5-6,TRBD1,CASSYGTGGYLTDTQYF
TRBJ2-7,TRBV11-2,.,CASRTNDRITYEQYF
TRBJ1-2,TRBV7-6,.,CASSLNPRDGWGYTF
TRBJ2-1,TRBV7-9,TRBD2,CASSSTSVQFF
TRBJ2-1,TRBV6-5,TRBD2,CASSAGLAKQFF